Presented here are 23 T cell receptor beta chains from one specimen sequenced in a study of shared clonotypes between healthy human individuals. Repertoires were generated with immunoSEQ multiplex PCR, while TCRdb's copy carries only in-frame clones and drops some. The table shows over 2 million clones, with 85% to 95% occurring only once. The source material was naive CD4+ T cells sorted from blood. Indicated subset: CD45RA+ positively selected. These receptors were taken from a man between 18 and 29 years old in good health.

The chain carries TRBV6-1 and TRBJ1-1; 10 bases map to TRBD1. The germline V gene encodes CDR1 MNHNS and CDR2 SASEGT. The CDR3 totals 14 residues. Losses at the gene ends were 8 bases for V and 1 base for J; bases not matched to a gene: 4. The CDR3 nucleotides read TGTGCCAGCGGGGACAGGGGAGGGAACACTGAAGCTTTCTTT. It specifies CASGDRGGNTEAFF.

This clone was observed once. The rearrangement uses TRBV13 and TRBJ2-2; no firm D call. Germline assignment: CDR1 PRHDT and CDR2 FYEKMQ (reference sequence). V dropped 0 bases and J dropped 3 bases, with 5 bases sitting between them. The CDR3 has 14 amino acids. This CDR3 reads CASSLGGYTGELFF. The CDR3 bases are TGTGCCAGCAGCTTAGGAGGGTACACCGGGGAGCTGTTTTTT. The complete variable domain, with remaining parts taken from reference TRBV13 and TRBJ2-2, reads AAGVIQSPRHLIKEKRETATLKCYPIPRHDTVYWYQQGPGQDPQFLISFYEKMQSDKGSIPDRFSAQQFSDYHSELNMSSLELGDSALYFCASSLGGYTGELFFGEGSRLTVL.

The table lists this clone with a few counts. The chain carries TRBV19 and TRBJ1-6; possible D gene TRBD1, 6 bases. The CDR3 consists of 13 residues. The germline V gene encodes CDR1 LNHDA and CDR2 SQIVND (reference sequence). Trimming cost V 4 bases and J 10 bases, with 11 bases left between them. The CDR3 sequence: CASSNREKSPLHF. In nucleotides, the CDR3 is TGTGCCAGTAGTAACAGGGAGAAGTCACCCCTCCACTTT.

The CDR3 DNA sequence: TGTGCCAGCAGCTTAGGATTAGCAACTAATGAAAAACTGTTTTTT. Amino acids: CASSLGLATNEKLFF. The V gene is TRBV7-2, the J gene TRBJ1-4; unclear D gene. CDR3 size: 15 residues. V was clipped by 1 base and J by 0 bases, with 6 bases between them. Germline CDR1 reads SGHTA; CDR2 reads FQGNSA.

J is TRBJ1-2 and V is TRBV9, with a possible D match to TRBD1 (5 bases). V lost 3 bases to trimming and J lost 8 bases, with 17 bases between them. Germline lookup yields CDR1 SGDLS and CDR2 YYNGEE. This CDR3 spans 14 amino acids. Written as DNA, the CDR3 is TGTGCCAGCAGCGAGAGGCCCAGGGACGGGGGCTACACCTTC. It translates to CASSERPRDGGYTF.

CDR3 DNA: TGCGCCAGCAGCTTGGGGGACAGCCAGAATCAGCCCCAGCATTTT. Its translation: CASSLGDSQNQPQHF. The V call is TRBV5-1, the J call TRBJ1-5; 7 bases line up with TRBD1. Germline CDR1 SGHRS, CDR2 YFSETQ. Unmatched junction bases numbered 4, after V lost 0 bases and J lost 4 bases. The CDR3 length is 15 residues.

CDR3 sequence: CASSWRLGGGDEQYF. DNA of the CDR3: TGTGCCAGCAGCTGGCGGTTGGGAGGGGGCGACGAGCAGTACTTC. V usage is TRBV11-2 and J usage is TRBJ2-7; D assignment may be TRBD1 or TRBD2 (7 bases each). V lost 4 bases, J lost 5 bases, and 18 bases lay in between. The CDR3 extends over 15 amino acids. CDR1 and CDR2 (germline): SGHAT, FQNNGV.

The chain links TRBV27 to TRBJ2-2; D is undetermined. CDR3 length equals 14 residues. Germline CDR1 is MNHEY and CDR2 is SMNVEV (reference sequence). Trimming removed 0 bases at V and 7 bases at J, with 9 bases between. This CDR3 is CASSLSRGDGELFF. The CDR3 nucleotides read TGTGCCAGCAGTTTATCCCGCGGAGACGGGGAGCTGTTTTTT.

This chain uses TRBV18 with TRBJ1-1, with D maybe TRBD1 (5 bases). The germline CDR1 and CDR2 sequences are KGHSH and LQKENI. This CDR3 contains 16 residues. V shed 3 bases and J shed 2 bases, with 16 bases lying between them. This CDR3 is CASSPTSTQGNTEAFF. DNA of the CDR3: TGTGCCAGCTCACCCACCTCAACTCAGGGTAACACTGAAGCTTTCTTT.

This clone appeared once. A read error may account for a junction end that differs from germline. V is TRBV7-7 and J is TRBJ1-5, with D possibly matching TRBD1 (5 bases). The length of the CDR3 is 13 residues. Germline CDR1 is SSHAT and CDR2 is FNYEAQ (reference sequence). This chain's CDR3 is CASSPGEGQPQHF. CDR3 nucleotides: TGTGCTAGCAGCCCGGGGGAGGGGCAGCCCCAGCATTTT.

Points on this clone: The sample has other DNA sequences that encode this CDR3 too. The genes are TRBV19 and TRBJ2-3; the D is unclear. Germline values: CDR1 LNHDA, CDR2 SQIVND (reference sequence). V lost 1 base, J lost 5 bases, and 4 bases lay in between. The CDR3 loop spans 12 amino acids. The CDR3 reads CASSIGRDTQYF. The DNA for the CDR3 is TGTGCCAGTAGTATAGGCAGAGATACGCAGTATTTT. Supplemented by reference TRBV19 and TRBJ2-3, the full variable domain reads DGGITQSPKYLFRKEGQNVTLSCEQNLNHDAMYWYRQDPGQGLRLIYYSQIVNDFQKGDIAEGYSVSREKKESFPLTVTSAQKNPTAFYLCASSIGRDTQYFGPGTRLTVL.

The chain is built from TRBV5-1 and TRBJ2-2; D unresolved. Germline CDR1 is SGHRS and CDR2 is YFSETQ. This CDR3 has 14 residues. The germline V and J ends were trimmed by 4 bases and 6 bases, with 13 bases remaining between them. The CDR3 region is CASSGWAGAGELFF. The CDR3 bases are TGCGCCAGCAGCGGTTGGGCTGGGGCCGGGGAGCTGTTTTTT.

J is TRBJ1-4 and V is TRBV30; 12 bases fit TRBD1. Germline trimming cut 8 bases from V and 6 bases from J; bases unmatched to any gene: 13. From germline, CDR1 is GTSNPN and CDR2 SVGIG (reference sequence). The CDR3 has 16 amino acids. CDR3 loop: CARDRSGTGGHEKLFF. In DNA form, the CDR3 reads TGTGCCCGGGATCGTTCCGGGACAGGGGGCCATGAAAAACTGTTTTTT.

CDR3 nucleotides: TGTGCCAGTACTAACGACAGGGTCAGCAATCAGCCCCAGCATTTT. It translates to CASTNDRVSNQPQHF. The chain joins TRBV19 to TRBJ1-5, with 7 bases lining up with TRBD1. This CDR3 has 15 residues. J gave up 1 base and V 7 bases, and 7 bases lay outside the gene matches. CDR1 is LNHDA, CDR2 SQIVND, per germline (reference sequence).

There are a few counts of this clone. Other nucleotide sequences from this sample produce the same CDR3. The V gene is TRBV5-1, the J gene TRBJ1-5; D is unclear. This CDR3 is 13 amino acids long. In germline, CDR1 is SGHRS, CDR2 YFSETQ. Trimming removed 2 bases at V and 0 bases at J, with 3 bases between. Here the CDR3 reads CASSLDSNQPQHF. The CDR3 DNA reads as TGCGCCAGCAGCTTAGATAGCAATCAGCCCCAGCATTTT. Looking up the rest from reference TRBV5-1 and TRBJ1-5 gives the full variable domain: KAGVTQTPRYLIKTRGQQVTLSCSPISGHRSVSWYQQTPGQGLQFLFEYFSETQRNKGNFPGRFSGRQFSNSRSEMNVSTLELGDSALYLCASSLDSNQPQHFGDGTRLSIL.

This chain uses TRBV6-5 with TRBJ2-1; D possibly corresponds to TRBD1 (6 bases). The germline V and J ends were trimmed by 6 bases and 9 bases, with 21 bases remaining between them. Germline loops: CDR1 MNHEY, CDR2 SVGAGI. CDR3 length equals 15 residues. CDR3 DNA: TGTGCCAGCAGCCCGAGGGCTACAGGGAATGGTGAGCAGTTCTTC. Translation gives CASSPRATGNGEQFF.

The J gene is TRBJ2-7, the V gene TRBV6-5, with 9 bases aligning to TRBD1. The CDR3 runs to 13 residues. The J segment lost 12 bases and the V segment lost 0 bases, leaving 6 bases of the junction unmatched. From germline, CDR1 is MNHEY and CDR2 SVGAGI. The CDR3: CASSYSTQGAWYF. The CDR3 nucleotides are TGTGCCAGCAGTTACTCGACACAGGGGGCTTGGTACTTC.

To note about this clone: Other DNA sequences in this sample translate to the same CDR3. This chain uses TRBV7-2 with TRBJ2-1; 9 positions match TRBD2. With V trimmed by 4 bases and J by 4 bases, 2 bases remained unmatched. The CDR3 sequence is 14 residues long. Germline lookup yields CDR1 SGHTA and CDR2 FQGNSA. CDR3 nucleotide sequence: TGTGCCAGCAGCTATGGACTAGCGTACAATGAGCAGTTCTTC. This gives the protein CASSYGLAYNEQFF.

The table lists this clone with a few counts. The gene calls are TRBV12-5 and TRBJ1-6; D gene uncertain. V lost 0 bases and J lost 9, with 6 bases in between. From germline, CDR1 is LGHNT and CDR2 FRNRAP. The CDR3 sequence is 13 residues long. The CDR3 protein is CASGLVRGSPLHF. CDR3 DNA: TGTGCTAGTGGTTTGGTACGGGGTTCACCCCTCCACTTT.

This clone appeared once. The CDR3 region has the DNA TGCGCCAGCAGCCCATCGGACAGGTATTATGCGGATACGCAGTATTTT. This translates into CASSPSDRYYADTQYF. V is TRBV5-1 and J is TRBJ2-3, with 7 bases fitting TRBD1. CDR3 size: 16 residues. CDR1 and CDR2 from the germline V gene are SGHRS and YFSETQ. V dropped 4 bases and J dropped 6; count of bases not matched to a gene: 14.

This clone is a singleton in its sample. The chain joins TRBV28 to TRBJ2-7; 10 bases line up with TRBD1. V was pared by 10 bases and J by 3 bases, with 12 bases of the junction left unmatched. The germline V gene has CDR1 MDHEN and CDR2 SYDVKM. The CDR3 loop spans 15 amino acids. In DNA, the CDR3 is TGTGCCACCTCAAGGGGGGACAGGGGAGGCTACGAGCAGTACTTC. Translating gives CATSRGDRGGYEQYF. Supplemented by reference TRBV28 and TRBJ2-7, the full variable domain reads DVKVTQSSRYLVKRTGEKVFLECVQDMDHENMFWYRQDPGLGLRLIYFSYDVKMKEKGDIPEGYSVSREKKERFSLILESASTNQTSMYLCATSRGDRGGYEQYFGPGTRLTVT.

The gene calls are TRBV6-5 and TRBJ2-2; no clear D gene. Germline V gives CDR1 MNHEY, CDR2 SVGAGI. Trimming removed 6 bases from V and 6 bases from J, with 5 bases in between. The CDR3 totals 11 residues. The CDR3 spells CASSHSGELFF. The CDR3, as DNA: TGTGCCAGCAGCCATTCCGGGGAGCTGTTTTTT.

The chain is built from TRBV5-4 and TRBJ2-2; 10 positions agree with TRBD2. Trimming took 3 bases from V and 6 from J; bases not matched to a gene: 5. The germline gives CDR1 SGHNT, CDR2 YYREEE (reference sequence). There are 15 residues in the CDR3. CDR3 amino acids: CASSSLAGVPGELFF. The CDR3, as DNA: TGTGCCAGCAGCTCTCTAGCGGGGGTGCCCGGGGAGCTGTTTTTT.